This entry is about one T cell receptor (beta chain). This sample stems from a study of blood T cell repertoires in COVID-19. TCRdb's copy holds only in-frame clones and misses some; the assay was immunoSEQ multiplex PCR. The sample records 110,000 to 150,000 clones, about 77% being singletons. Germline V CDR1 and CDR2: MDHEN, SYDVKM. V lost 5 bases to trimming and J lost 11 bases; unmatched junction nucleotides: 5. CDR3 length: 12 residues. The rearrangement uses TRBV28 and TRBJ2-3, with 9 bases fitting TRBD1. The receptor was derived from a man aged 55 to 69 with acute or convalescent COVID-19. The sample consisted of peripheral blood. CDR3 sequence (DNA): TGTGCCAGCAGTAACCAGGGACAGGGGCAGTATTTT. Residues: CASSNQGQGQYF.